This T cell receptor (beta chain) appears in the sequencing data of a study of shared clonotypes between healthy human individuals. Study results and limitations: Incomplete sequencing of sorted subsets was indicated by rarefaction despite large depth. Naive subsets tended to show greater estimated richness than memory subsets.

CDR1 and CDR2 from the germline V gene are SNHLY and FYNNEI. Trimming cost V 0 bases and J 3 bases; bases outside gene matches: 12. The CDR3 length is 18 residues. The data were produced by immunoSEQ multiplex PCR, yet TCRdb's version contains in-frame clones alone and is incomplete. Of hundreds of thousands of clones in the sample, 95% were seen once. Cells designated naive CD8 were CD45RO-negative and were positively selected for CCR7, with terminally differentiated effector memory CD45RA+ cells excluded. Comment on this clone: Its target is not known.

The sequenced sample was naive CD8+ T cells sorted from blood. V usage is TRBV2 and J usage is TRBJ2-7; TRBD2 matches at 9 bases. The receptor was derived from a woman aged 25 to 39 in good health. The CDR3 protein is CASSEAGAPSGNRYEQYF. The CDR3 DNA follows: TGTGCCAGCAGTGAAGCGGGGGCCCCTAGCGGGAACCGCTACGAGCAGTACTTC.